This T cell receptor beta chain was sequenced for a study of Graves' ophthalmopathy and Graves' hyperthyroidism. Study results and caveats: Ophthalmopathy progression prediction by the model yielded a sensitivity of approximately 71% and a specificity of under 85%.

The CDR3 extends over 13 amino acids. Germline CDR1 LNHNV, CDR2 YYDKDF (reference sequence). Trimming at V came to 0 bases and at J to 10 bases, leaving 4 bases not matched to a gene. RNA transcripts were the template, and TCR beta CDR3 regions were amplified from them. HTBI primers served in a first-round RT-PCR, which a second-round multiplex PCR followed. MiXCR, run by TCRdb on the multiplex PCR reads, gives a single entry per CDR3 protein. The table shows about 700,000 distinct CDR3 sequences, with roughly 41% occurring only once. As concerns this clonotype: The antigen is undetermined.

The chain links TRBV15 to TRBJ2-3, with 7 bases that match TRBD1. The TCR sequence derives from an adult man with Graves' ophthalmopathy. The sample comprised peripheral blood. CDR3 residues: CATSREDRRSQYF. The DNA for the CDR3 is TGTGCCACCAGCAGAGAGGACAGGCGGTCGCAGTATTTT.